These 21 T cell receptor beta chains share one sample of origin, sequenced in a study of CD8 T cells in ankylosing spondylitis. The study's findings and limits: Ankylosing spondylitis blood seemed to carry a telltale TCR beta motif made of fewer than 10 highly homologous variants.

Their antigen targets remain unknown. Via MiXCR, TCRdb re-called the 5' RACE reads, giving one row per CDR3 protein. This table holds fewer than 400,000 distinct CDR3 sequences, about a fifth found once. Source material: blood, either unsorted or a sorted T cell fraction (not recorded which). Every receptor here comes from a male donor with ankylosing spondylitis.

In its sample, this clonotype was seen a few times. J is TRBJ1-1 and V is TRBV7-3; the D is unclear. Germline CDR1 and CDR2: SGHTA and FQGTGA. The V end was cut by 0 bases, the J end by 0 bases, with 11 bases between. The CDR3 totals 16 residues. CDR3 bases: TGTGCCAGCAGCTTAACCCCCCCAGTCATGAACACTGAAGCTTTCTTT. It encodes CASSLTPPVMNTEAFF.

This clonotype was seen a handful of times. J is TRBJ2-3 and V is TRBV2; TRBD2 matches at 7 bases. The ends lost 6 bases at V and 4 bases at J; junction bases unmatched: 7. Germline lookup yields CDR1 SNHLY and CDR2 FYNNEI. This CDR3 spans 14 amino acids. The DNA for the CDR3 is TGTGCCAGCAGGGGGTTGGCGGGAGCAGATACGCAGTATTTT. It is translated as CASRGLAGADTQYF. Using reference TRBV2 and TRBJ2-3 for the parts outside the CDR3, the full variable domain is EPEVTQTPSHQVTQMGQEVILRCVPISNHLYFYWYRQILGQKVEFLVSFYNNEISEKSEIFDDQFSVERPDGSNFTLKIRSTKLEDSAMYFCASRGLAGADTQYFGPGTRLTVL.

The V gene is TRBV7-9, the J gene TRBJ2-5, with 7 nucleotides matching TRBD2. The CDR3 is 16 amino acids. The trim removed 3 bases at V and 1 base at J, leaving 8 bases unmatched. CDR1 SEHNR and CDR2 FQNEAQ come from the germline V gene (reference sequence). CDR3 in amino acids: CASSLTGGSFQETQYF. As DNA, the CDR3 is TGTGCCAGCAGCTTGACCGGCGGGAGTTTCCAAGAGACCCAGTACTTC.

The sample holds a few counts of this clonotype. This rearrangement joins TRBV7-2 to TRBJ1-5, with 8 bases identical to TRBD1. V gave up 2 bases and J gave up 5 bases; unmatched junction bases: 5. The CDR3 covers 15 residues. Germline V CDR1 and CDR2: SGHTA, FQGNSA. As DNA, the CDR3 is TGTGCCAGCAGCTTACAGGGGGCTGGCGATCAGCCCCAGCATTTT. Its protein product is CASSLQGAGDQPQHF.

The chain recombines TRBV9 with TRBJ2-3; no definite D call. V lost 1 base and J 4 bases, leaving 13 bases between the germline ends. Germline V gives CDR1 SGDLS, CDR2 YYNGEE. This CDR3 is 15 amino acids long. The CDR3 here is CASSVYGQVADTQYF. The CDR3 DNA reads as TGTGCCAGCAGCGTATACGGTCAGGTCGCAGATACGCAGTATTTT.

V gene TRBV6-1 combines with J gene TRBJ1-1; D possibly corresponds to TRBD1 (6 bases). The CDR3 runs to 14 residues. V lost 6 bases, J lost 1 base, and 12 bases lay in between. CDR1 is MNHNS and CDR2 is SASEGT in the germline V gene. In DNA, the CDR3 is TGTGCCAGCAGAACGGGGGCAGCGAACACTGAAGCTTTCTTT. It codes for CASRTGAANTEAFF.

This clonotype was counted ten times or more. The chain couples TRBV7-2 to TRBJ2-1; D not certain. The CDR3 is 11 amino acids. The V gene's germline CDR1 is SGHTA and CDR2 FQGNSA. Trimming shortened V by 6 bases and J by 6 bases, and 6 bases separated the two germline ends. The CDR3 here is CASSFLNEQFF. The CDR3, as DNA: TGTGCCAGCAGTTTTCTCAATGAGCAGTTCTTC.

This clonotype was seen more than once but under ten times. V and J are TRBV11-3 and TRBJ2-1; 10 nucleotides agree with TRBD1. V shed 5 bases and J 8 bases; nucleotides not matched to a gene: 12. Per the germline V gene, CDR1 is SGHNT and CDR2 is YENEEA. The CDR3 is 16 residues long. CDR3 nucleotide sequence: TGTGCCAGCAGCCCGGGAGGGACAGGGGTGATCCATGAGCAGTTCTTC. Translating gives CASSPGGTGVIHEQFF.

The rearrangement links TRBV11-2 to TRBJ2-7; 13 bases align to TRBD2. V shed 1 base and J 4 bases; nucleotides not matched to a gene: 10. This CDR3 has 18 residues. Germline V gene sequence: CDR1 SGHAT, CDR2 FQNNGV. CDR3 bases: TGTGCCAGCAGCTTAGTCGGGACTAGCGGGAACGGGGGGTACGAGCAGTACTTC. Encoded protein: CASSLVGTSGNGGYEQYF.

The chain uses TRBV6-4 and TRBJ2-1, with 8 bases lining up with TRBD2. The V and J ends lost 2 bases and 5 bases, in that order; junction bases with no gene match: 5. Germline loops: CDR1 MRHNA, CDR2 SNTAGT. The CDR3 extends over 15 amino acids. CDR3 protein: CASSDVAGGNNEQFF. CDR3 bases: TGTGCCAGCAGTGACGTTGCGGGAGGCAACAATGAGCAGTTCTTC.

CDR3 amino acids: CASSLARGDEQFF. In DNA form, the CDR3 reads TGTGCCAGCAGCTTAGCTAGAGGGGATGAGCAGTTCTTC. The genes are TRBV7-9 and TRBJ2-1; D tentatively reads TRBD1 or TRBD2 (5 bases each). From germline, CDR1 is SEHNR and CDR2 FQNEAQ (reference sequence). Trimming took off 0 bases at V and 8 bases at J, with 8 bases between the two ends. The CDR3 covers 13 residues.

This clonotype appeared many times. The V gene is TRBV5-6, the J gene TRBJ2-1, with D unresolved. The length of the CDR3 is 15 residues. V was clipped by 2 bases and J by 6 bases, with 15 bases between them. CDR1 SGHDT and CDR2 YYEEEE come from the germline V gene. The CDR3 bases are TGTGCCAGCAGCTTTGACTGGGGAATTTCCAATGAGCAGTTCTTC. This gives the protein CASSFDWGISNEQFF.

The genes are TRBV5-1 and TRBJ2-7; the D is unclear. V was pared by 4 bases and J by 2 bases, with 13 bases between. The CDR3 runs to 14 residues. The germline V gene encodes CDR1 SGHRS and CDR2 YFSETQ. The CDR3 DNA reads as TGCGCCAGCAGCCCTAACAGTGGCCCCTACGAGCAGTACTTC. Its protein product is CASSPNSGPYEQYF.

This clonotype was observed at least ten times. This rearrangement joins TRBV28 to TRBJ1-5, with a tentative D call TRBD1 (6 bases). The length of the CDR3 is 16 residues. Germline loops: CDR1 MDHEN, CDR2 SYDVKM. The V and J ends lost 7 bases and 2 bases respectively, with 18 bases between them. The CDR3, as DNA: TGTGCCAGCACCCGACCGGGGGGCAGTCGCAATCAGCCCCAGCATTTT. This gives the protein CASTRPGGSRNQPQHF.

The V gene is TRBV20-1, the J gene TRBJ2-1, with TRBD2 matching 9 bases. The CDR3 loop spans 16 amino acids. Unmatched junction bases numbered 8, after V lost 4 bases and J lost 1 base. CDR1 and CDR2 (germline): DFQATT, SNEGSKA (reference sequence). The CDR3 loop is CSAKGTSSLSYNEQFF. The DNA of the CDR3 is TGCAGTGCTAAAGGGACTAGCTCTCTGTCCTACAATGAGCAGTTCTTC.

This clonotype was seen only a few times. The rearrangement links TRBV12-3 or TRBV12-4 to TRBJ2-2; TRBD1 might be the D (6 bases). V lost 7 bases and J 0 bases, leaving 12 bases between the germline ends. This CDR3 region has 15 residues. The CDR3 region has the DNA TGTGCCAGCACTAAAGGGGGACCGAACACCGGGGAGCTGTTTTTT. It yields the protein CASTKGGPNTGELFF.

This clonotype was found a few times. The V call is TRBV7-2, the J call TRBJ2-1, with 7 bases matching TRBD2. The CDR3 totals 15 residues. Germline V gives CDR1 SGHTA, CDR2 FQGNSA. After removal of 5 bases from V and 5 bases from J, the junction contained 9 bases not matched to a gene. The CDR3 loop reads CASSVRREPHNEQFF. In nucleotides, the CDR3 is TGTGCCAGCAGCGTCCGGCGGGAGCCCCACAATGAGCAGTTCTTC.

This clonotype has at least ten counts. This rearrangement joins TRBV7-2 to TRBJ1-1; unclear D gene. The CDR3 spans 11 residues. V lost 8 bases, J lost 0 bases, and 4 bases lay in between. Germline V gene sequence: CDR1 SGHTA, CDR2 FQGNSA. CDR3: CASGMNTEAFF. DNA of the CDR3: TGTGCCAGCGGCATGAACACTGAAGCTTTCTTT.

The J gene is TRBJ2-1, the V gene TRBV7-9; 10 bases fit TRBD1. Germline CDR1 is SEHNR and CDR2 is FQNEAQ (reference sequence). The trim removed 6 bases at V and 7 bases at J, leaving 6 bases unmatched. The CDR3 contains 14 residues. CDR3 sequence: CASSQTGGHNEQFF. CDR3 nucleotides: TGTGCCAGCAGTCAGACAGGGGGCCATAATGAGCAGTTCTTC.

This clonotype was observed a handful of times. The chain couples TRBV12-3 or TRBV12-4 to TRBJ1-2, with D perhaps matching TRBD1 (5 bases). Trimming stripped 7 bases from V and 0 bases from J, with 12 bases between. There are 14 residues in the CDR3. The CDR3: CASTETGANYGYTF. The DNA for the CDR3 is TGTGCCAGCACCGAAACAGGCGCTAACTATGGCTACACCTTC.

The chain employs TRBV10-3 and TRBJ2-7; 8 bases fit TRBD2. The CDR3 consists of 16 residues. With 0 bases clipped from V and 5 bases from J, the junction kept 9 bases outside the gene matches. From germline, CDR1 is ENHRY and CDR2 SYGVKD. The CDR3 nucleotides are TGTGCCATCAGTGAGTCGGCTAGCGGGTATGTGGACGAGCAGTACTTC. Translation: CAISESASGYVDEQYF.